The clone carrying this T cell receptor beta chain appeared a few times. As yet, its antigen is unknown. This CDR3 spans 13 amino acids. Germline CDR1 MNHEY, CDR2 SMNVEV (reference sequence). V lost 7 bases and J lost 0, with 7 bases in between. This entry comes from a study of T cells after yellow fever vaccination. Study as a whole: Low-cell-number fractions were prepared with SMART-Seq v4 Ultra Low Input. Study results and limitations: Peaking on day 5 versus 15, the secondary response was faster but weaker.

TCRdb used MiXCR to reprocess the 5' RACE reads, holding one entry per CDR3 protein. This repertoire shows around 610,000 distinct CDR3 sequences, about 13% found once; its top ten account for about an eighth. This TCR was recovered from a man younger than 45 who received the YFV17D yellow fever vaccine. V gene TRBV27 combines with J gene TRBJ2-1; D is uncertain. Source: PBMCs, taken on the day of the yellow fever booster vaccination. The CDR3 protein is CASIDTSYNEQFF. CDR3 DNA sequence: TGTGCCAGCATCGACACCTCCTACAATGAGCAGTTCTTC.